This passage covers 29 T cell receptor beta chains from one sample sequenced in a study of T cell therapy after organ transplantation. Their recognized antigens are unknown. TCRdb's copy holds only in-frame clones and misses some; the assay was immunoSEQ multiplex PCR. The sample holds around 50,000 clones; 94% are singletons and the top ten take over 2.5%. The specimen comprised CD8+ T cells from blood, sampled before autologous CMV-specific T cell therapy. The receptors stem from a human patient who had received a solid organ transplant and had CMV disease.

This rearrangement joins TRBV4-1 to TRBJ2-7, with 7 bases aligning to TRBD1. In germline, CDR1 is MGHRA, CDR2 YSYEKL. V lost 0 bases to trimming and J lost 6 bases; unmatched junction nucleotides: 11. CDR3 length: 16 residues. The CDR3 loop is CASSQETARQGSEQYF. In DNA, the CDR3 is TGCGCCAGCAGCCAAGAGACGGCCCGACAGGGATCCGAGCAGTACTTC.

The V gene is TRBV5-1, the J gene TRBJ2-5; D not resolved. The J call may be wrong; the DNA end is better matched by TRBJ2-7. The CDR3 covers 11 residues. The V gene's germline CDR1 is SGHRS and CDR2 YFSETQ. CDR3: CASSFSYEQYF. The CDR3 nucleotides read TGCGCCAGCAGCTTCTCCTACGAGCAGTACTTC.

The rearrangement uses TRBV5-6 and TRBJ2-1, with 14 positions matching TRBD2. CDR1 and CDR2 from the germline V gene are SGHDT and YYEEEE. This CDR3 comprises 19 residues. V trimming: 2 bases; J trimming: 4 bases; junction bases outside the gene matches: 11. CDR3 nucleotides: TGTGCCAGCAGCTTAGGACTAGCGGGAGGTCTAAACACTTACAATGAGCAGTTCTTC. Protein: CASSLGLAGGLNTYNEQFF.

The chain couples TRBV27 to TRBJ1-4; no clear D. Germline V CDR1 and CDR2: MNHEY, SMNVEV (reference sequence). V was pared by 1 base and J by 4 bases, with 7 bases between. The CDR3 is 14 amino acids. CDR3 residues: CASSLYGYNEKLFF. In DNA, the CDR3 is TGTGCCAGCAGTTTATACGGTTATAATGAAAAACTGTTTTTT.

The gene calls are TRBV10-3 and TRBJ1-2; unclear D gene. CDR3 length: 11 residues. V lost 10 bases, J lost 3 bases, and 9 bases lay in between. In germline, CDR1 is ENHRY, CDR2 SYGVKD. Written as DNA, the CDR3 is TGTGCCACCTTACGGGACTATGGCTACACCTTC. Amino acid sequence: CATLRDYGYTF.

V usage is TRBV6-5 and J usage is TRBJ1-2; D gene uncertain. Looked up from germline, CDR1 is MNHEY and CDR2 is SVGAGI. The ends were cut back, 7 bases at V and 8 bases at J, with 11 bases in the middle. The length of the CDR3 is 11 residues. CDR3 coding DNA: TGTGCCAGCACCACGGGGTCGGGCTACACCTTC. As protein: CASTTGSGYTF.

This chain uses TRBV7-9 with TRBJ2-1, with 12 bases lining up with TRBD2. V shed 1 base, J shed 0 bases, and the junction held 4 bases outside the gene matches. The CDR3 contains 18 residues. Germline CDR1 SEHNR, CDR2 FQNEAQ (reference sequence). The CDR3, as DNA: TGTGCCAGCAGCTTAGTGACTAGCGGGGGCAGCTCCTACAATGAGCAGTTCTTC. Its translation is CASSLVTSGGSSYNEQFF.

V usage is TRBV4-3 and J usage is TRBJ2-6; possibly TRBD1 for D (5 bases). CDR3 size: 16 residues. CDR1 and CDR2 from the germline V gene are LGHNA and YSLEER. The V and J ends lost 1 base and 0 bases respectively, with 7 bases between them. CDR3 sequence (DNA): TGCGCCAGCAGCCAAGTCACAGGCTCTGGGGCCAACGTCCTGACTTTC. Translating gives CASSQVTGSGANVLTF.

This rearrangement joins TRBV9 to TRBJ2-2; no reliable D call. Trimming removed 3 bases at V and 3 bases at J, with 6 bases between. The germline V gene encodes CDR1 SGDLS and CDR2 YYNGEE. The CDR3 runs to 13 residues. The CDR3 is CASSGRDTGELFF. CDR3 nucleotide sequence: TGTGCCAGCAGCGGCAGAGACACCGGGGAGCTGTTTTTT.

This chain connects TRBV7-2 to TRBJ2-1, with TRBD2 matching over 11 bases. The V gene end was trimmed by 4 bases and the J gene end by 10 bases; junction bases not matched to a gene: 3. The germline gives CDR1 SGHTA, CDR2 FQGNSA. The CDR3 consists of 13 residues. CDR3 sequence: CASSYSGRAEQFF. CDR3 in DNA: TGTGCCAGCAGCTATAGCGGGAGGGCCGAGCAGTTCTTC.

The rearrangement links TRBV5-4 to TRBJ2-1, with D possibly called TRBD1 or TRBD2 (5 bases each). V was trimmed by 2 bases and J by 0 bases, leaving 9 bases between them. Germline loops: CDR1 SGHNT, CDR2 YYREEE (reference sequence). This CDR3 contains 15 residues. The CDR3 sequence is CASSLGESSYNEQFF. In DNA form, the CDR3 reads TGTGCCAGCAGCTTAGGGGAGAGCTCCTACAATGAGCAGTTCTTC.

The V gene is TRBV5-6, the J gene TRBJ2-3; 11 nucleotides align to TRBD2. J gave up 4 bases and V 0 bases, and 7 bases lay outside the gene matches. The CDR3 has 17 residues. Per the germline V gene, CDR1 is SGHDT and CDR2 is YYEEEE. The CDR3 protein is CASSLVTLAGGADTQYF. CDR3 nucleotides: TGTGCCAGCAGCTTGGTTACCCTAGCGGGGGGCGCAGATACGCAGTATTTT.

The CDR3 region is CASSPWGSLEGTNEQFF. For the CDR3, the DNA is TGTGCCAGCAGCCCCTGGGGAAGTCTGGAGGGGACCAATGAGCAGTTCTTC. V usage is TRBV4-2 and J usage is TRBJ2-1; D is possibly TRBD2 (6 bases). V lost 4 bases to trimming and J lost 6 bases, with 22 bases between them. Germline loops: CDR1 LGHNA, CDR2 YNFKEQ. CDR3 length equals 17 residues.

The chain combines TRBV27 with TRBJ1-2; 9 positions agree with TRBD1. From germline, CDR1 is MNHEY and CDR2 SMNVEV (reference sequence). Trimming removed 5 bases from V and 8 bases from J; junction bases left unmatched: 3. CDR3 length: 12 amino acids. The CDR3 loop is CASSGTGHGYTF. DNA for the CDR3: TGTGCCAGCAGTGGGACAGGGCACGGCTACACCTTC.

This chain's CDR3 is CASGSRGNQPQHF. CDR3 coding DNA: TGTGCCAGCGGGAGCCGGGGCAATCAGCCCCAGCATTTT. This chain connects TRBV6-5 to TRBJ1-5; D not resolved. The CDR3 runs 13 residues. Germline V lookup: CDR1 MNHEY, CDR2 SVGAGI. Trimming stripped 8 bases from V and 2 bases from J, with 10 bases between.

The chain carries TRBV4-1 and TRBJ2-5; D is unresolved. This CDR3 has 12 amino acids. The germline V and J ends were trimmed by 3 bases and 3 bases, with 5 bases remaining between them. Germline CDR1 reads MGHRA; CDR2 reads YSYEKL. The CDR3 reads CASSHLKETQYF. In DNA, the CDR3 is TGCGCCAGCAGCCACCTGAAAGAGACCCAGTACTTC.

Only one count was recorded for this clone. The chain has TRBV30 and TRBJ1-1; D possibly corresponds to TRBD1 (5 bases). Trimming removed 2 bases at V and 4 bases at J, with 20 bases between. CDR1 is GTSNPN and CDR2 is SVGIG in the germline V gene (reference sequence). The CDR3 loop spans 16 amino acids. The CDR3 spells CAWSSKPWGSSTEAFF. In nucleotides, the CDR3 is TGTGCCTGGAGTTCCAAACCCTGGGGCTCGAGCACTGAAGCTTTCTTT. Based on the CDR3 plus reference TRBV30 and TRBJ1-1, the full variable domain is SQTIHQWPATLVQPVGSPLSLECTVEGTSNPNLYWYRQAAGRGLQLLFYSVGIGQISSEVPQNLSASRPQDRQFILSSKKLLLSDSGFYLCAWSSKPWGSSTEAFFGQGTRLTVV.

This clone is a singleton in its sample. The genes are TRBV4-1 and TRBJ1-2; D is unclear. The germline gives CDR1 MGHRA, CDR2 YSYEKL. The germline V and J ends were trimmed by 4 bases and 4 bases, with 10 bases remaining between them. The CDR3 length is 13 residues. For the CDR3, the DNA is TGCGCCAGCAGCCCACAACTGCTCTATGGCTACACCTTC. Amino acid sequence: CASSPQLLYGYTF.

The CDR3 nucleotides read TGTGCCAGCAGCCCGGGTGGGACAGCTAACTATGGCTACACCTTC. Its protein is CASSPGGTANYGYTF. The chain recombines TRBV16 with TRBJ1-2, with TRBD1 identical over 7 bases. This CDR3 comprises 15 residues. The junction had 5 bases not matched to a gene; V was cut back by 4 bases and J by 0 bases. Germline-derived CDR1 and CDR2 are KGHSY and FQNENV.

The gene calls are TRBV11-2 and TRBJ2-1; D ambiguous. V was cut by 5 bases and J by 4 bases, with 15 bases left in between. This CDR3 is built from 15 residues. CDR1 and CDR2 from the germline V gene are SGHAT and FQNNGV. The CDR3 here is CASSGRRPPYNEQFF. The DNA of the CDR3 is TGTGCCAGCAGCGGACGAAGGCCCCCTTACAATGAGCAGTTCTTC.

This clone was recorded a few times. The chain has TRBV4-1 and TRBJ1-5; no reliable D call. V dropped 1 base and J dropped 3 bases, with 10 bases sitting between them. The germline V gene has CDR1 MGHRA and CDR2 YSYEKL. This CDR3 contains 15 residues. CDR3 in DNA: TGCGCCAGCAGCCAAGTCATTACAGACAATCAGCCCCAGCATTTT. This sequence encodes CASSQVITDNQPQHF.

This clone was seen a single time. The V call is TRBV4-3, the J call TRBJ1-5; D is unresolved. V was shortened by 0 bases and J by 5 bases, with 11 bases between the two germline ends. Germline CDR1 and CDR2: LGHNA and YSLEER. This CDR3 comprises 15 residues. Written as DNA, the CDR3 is TGCGCCAGCAGCCAAGATCGGGCACGTCATCAGCCCCAGCATTTT. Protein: CASSQDRARHQPQHF.

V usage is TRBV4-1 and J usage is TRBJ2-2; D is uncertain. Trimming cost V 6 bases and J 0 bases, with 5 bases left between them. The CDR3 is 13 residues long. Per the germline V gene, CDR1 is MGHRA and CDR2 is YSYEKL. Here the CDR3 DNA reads TGCGCCAGCAGGGTAGCGAACACCGGGGAGCTGTTTTTT. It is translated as CASRVANTGELFF.

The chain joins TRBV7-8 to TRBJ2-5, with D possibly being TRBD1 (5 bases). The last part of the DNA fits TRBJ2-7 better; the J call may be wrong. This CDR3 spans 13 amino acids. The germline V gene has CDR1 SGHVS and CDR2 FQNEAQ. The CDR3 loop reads CASSLRVSYEQYF. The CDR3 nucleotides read TGTGCCAGCAGCCTCAGGGTAAGCTACGAGCAGTACTTC.

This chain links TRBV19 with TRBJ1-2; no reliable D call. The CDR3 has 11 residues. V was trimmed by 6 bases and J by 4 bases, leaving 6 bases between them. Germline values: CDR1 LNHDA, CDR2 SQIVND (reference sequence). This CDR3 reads CASSEGYGYTF. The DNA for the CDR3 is TGTGCCAGTAGCGAGGGCTATGGCTACACCTTC.

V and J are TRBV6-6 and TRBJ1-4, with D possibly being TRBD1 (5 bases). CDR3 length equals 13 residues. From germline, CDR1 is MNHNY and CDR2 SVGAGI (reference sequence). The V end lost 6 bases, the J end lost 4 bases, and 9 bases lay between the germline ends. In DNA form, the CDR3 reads TGTGCCAGCAGAACGGGGGATAATGAAAAACTGTTTTTT. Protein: CASRTGDNEKLFF.

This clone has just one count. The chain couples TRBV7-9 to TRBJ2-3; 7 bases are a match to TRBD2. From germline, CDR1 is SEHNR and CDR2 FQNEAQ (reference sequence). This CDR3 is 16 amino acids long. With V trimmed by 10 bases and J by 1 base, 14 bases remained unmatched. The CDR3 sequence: CANSTPGLHGTDTQYF. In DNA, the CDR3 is TGTGCCAATTCGACCCCGGGACTACACGGCACAGATACGCAGTATTTT.

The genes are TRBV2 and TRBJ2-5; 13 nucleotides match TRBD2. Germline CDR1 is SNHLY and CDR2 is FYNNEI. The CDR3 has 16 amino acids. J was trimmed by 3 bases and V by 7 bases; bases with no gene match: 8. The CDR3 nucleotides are TGTGCCAGCATCCCGGGGACTAGCGGGACTAAAGAGACCCAGTACTTC. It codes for CASIPGTSGTKETQYF.

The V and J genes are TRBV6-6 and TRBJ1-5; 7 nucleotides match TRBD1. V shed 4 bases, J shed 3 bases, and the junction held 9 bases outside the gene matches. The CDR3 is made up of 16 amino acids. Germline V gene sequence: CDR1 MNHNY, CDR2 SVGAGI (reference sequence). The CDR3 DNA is TGTGCCAGCAGTTCCGCCGGGACAGAGGACAATCAGCCCCAGCATTTT. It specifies CASSSAGTEDNQPQHF.